Reported below is one T cell receptor beta chain. Its target is not known. Sequenced by immunoSEQ multiplex PCR; TCRdb stores in-frame clones only, minus some. This table holds under 80,000 clones, roughly nine tenths found once. This specimen belongs to a study of OX40 agonist ivuxolimab in advanced cancers. The wider study: Patients treated during dose escalation were battling hepatocellular carcinoma, melanoma, renal cell or head and neck cancer. Cohort: roughly 80% men, mean age about 60, aged roughly 23 to 79. Study-level results: At doses 0.1 to 3.0 mg/kg, CD4+ and CD8+ clones expanded. The study did not work out the antigen specificity of the expanded peripheral T cells.

The length of the CDR3 is 14 residues. V was clipped by 6 bases and J by 2 bases, with 14 bases between them. Germline-derived CDR1 and CDR2 are SEHNR and FQNEAQ (reference sequence). The receptor was derived from an adult with an advanced solid tumor such as melanoma, head and neck, liver or kidney cancer. The genes are TRBV7-9 and TRBJ2-7; D is undetermined. The sequencing here drew on CD4+ or CD8+ T cells sorted from blood, taken in a trial of the OX40 agonist ivuxolimab. CDR3 sequence: CASSPPTIPYEQYF. CDR3 sequence (DNA): TGTGCCAGCAGTCCCCCGACGATCCCCTACGAGCAGTACTTC.